The 26 T cell receptor beta chains presented below share a single source sample, sequenced in a study of blood T cells in healthy people across ages. A J-beta primer mix and a sample-barcoded 5' primer were used in a second PCR of about 7 to 12 cycles. TCRdb itself ran the 5' RACE reads through MiXCR, one entry per CDR3 protein. The sample lists hundreds of thousands of distinct CDR3 sequences; roughly half were seen once. Material: blood. Receptor source: a woman older than 75 in good health.

The sample holds a few counts of this clonotype. At one of its ends the junction is not consistent with the germline gene, which may arise from a read error. The chain employs TRBV5-1 and TRBJ1-2; the D is unclear. From germline, CDR1 is SGHRS and CDR2 YFSETQ. The CDR3 loop spans 13 amino acids. The CDR3 DNA is TGCGCCAGCAGCTTGGTTTCCGGGAATGGCTGCACCTTC. It specifies CASSLVSGNGCTF.

This clonotype was detected only a few times. This chain joins TRBV7-8 and TRBJ1-1; TRBD1 aligns across 10 bases. V shed 4 bases, J shed 0 bases, and the junction held 14 bases outside the gene matches. The CDR3 has 19 residues. The germline V gene has CDR1 SGHVS and CDR2 FQNEAQ. CDR3 in DNA: TGTGCCAGCAGCTATAGGGGGACAGGGGAGATGGGTTTGAACACTGAAGCTTTCTTT. Translated, it gives CASSYRGTGEMGLNTEAFF.

This clonotype was observed many times. V is TRBV28 and J is TRBJ1-5; 7 bases map to TRBD1. V lost 10 bases to trimming and J lost 4 bases; unmatched junction nucleotides: 7. Germline loops: CDR1 MDHEN, CDR2 SYDVKM. This CDR3 contains 13 residues. The CDR3 DNA reads as TGTGCCACCCACATACAGGGGAATCAGCCCCAGCATTTT. Amino acids: CATHIQGNQPQHF.

The chain employs TRBV29-1 and TRBJ2-4, with D possibly matching TRBD1 (6 bases). The CDR3 spans 14 residues. Germline values: CDR1 SQVTM, CDR2 ANQGSEA. Trimming shortened V by 3 bases and J by 5 bases, and 14 bases separated the two germline ends. The CDR3 region is CSVDRGNTENIQYF. The CDR3 bases are TGCAGCGTTGACAGGGGAAACACCGAAAACATTCAGTACTTC. The complete variable domain, with remaining parts taken from reference TRBV29-1 and TRBJ2-4, reads SAVISQKPSRDICQRGTSLTIQCQVDSQVTMMFWYRQQPGQSLTLIATANQGSEATYESGFVIDKFPISRPNLTFSTLTVSNMSPEDSSIYLCSVDRGNTENIQYFGAGTRLSVL.

This chain connects TRBV4-1 to TRBJ2-1, with D uncertain. The CDR3 is 13 amino acids. V was trimmed by 0 bases and J by 10 bases, leaving 10 bases between them. Germline V gene lookup returns CDR1 MGHRA and CDR2 YSYEKL. CDR3 loop: CASSQDRQREQFF. CDR3 nucleotide sequence: TGCGCCAGCAGCCAAGATAGGCAGCGCGAGCAGTTCTTC.

This rearrangement joins TRBV6-5 to TRBJ2-1; TRBD1 matches 9 bases. Germline values: CDR1 MNHEY, CDR2 SVGAGI. Trimming removed 6 bases from V and 8 bases from J; junction bases left unmatched: 8. The CDR3 has 14 residues. The CDR3 DNA reads TGTGCCAGCAGATCTACGGGACAGGGCTATGAGCAGTTCTTC. It encodes CASRSTGQGYEQFF.

The rearrangement uses TRBV5-1 and TRBJ1-2; 9 nucleotides line up with TRBD1. V shed 4 bases, J shed 4 bases, and the junction held 11 bases outside the gene matches. Germline V gene sequence: CDR1 SGHRS, CDR2 YFSETQ. CDR3 length equals 16 residues. CDR3 amino acids: CASSQDPTGGGYGYTF. DNA for the CDR3: TGCGCCAGCAGCCAGGACCCTACAGGGGGCGGCTATGGCTACACCTTC.

This clonotype was detected ten times or more. The DNA for the CDR3 is TGTGCCAGCAGCTTAATCCTGCGAAATGAGCAGTTCTTC. It specifies CASSLILRNEQFF. The chain is built from TRBV7-9 and TRBJ2-1; D remains ambiguous. Germline V lookup: CDR1 SEHNR, CDR2 FQNEAQ (reference sequence). CDR3 length: 13 amino acids. V gave up 2 bases and J gave up 7 bases, with 9 bases separating them.

Note on this clonotype: At one end, the junction sequence differs from germline, possibly due to a read error. The chain has TRBV9 and TRBJ2-7; D unresolved. This CDR3 contains 14 residues. From germline, CDR1 is SGDLS and CDR2 YYNGEE. For the CDR3, the DNA is TGTGTCAGCAGCGTCACGGACCAGACCTACGAGCAGTACTTC. It yields the protein CVSSVTDQTYEQYF.

V is TRBV4-2 and J is TRBJ2-4, with a weak D call TRBD2 (5 bases). The J call is doubtful: the DNA matches TRBJ2-5 better. Germline V lookup: CDR1 LGHNA, CDR2 YNFKEQ. The CDR3 is 14 residues long. The CDR3, as DNA: TGTGCCAGCAGCCAAGAAGACTACCCAGAGACCCAGTACTTC. Protein: CASSQEDYPETQYF.

About this clonotype: A read error is possible here, since a much larger clone lies one base away. This chain links TRBV12-5 with TRBJ2-1; 15 bases match TRBD2. With the DNA end fitting TRBJ2-7 better, the J assignment may be wrong. The CDR3 contains 15 residues. Germline V gene sequence: CDR1 LGHNT, CDR2 FRNRAP. Here the CDR3 reads CASGLGTSGRNEQYF. CDR3 nucleotides: TGTGCTAGTGGTCTTGGGACTAGCGGGAGGAATGAGCAGTACTTC.

The chain joins TRBV5-1 to TRBJ1-1; 7 nucleotides agree with TRBD1. V shed 2 bases and J 5 bases; nucleotides not matched to a gene: 6. Germline assignment: CDR1 SGHRS and CDR2 YFSETQ. The CDR3 sequence is 14 residues long. The CDR3: CASSFGDRDTEAFF. CDR3 nucleotides: TGCGCCAGCAGCTTCGGAGACAGGGATACTGAAGCTTTCTTT. The whole variable domain, filled in from reference TRBV5-1 and TRBJ1-1, reads KAGVTQTPRYLIKTRGQQVTLSCSPISGHRSVSWYQQTPGQGLQFLFEYFSETQRNKGNFPGRFSGRQFSNSRSEMNVSTLELGDSALYLCASSFGDRDTEAFFGQGTRLTVV.

The chain employs TRBV5-1 and TRBJ1-1, with a weak D call TRBD1 (6 bases). V dropped 6 bases and J dropped 1 base, with 16 bases sitting between them. Germline values: CDR1 SGHRS, CDR2 YFSETQ. The CDR3 totals 15 residues. CDR3 coding DNA: TGCGCCAGCAACGGGGGGCGGGGGCGGAACACTGAAGCTTTCTTT. Amino acid sequence: CASNGGRGRNTEAFF.

The chain employs TRBV5-1 and TRBJ2-5, with 10 bases matching TRBD2. After removal of 1 base from V and 4 bases from J, the junction contained 7 bases not matched to a gene. The CDR3 extends over 16 amino acids. From germline, CDR1 is SGHRS and CDR2 YFSETQ. In DNA form, the CDR3 reads TGCGCCAGCAGCTTGCTGGCTAGCGGGAGAGCAGAGACCCAGTACTTC. This gives the protein CASSLLASGRAETQYF.

This chain joins TRBV29-1 and TRBJ2-3; D might be TRBD1 (6 bases). The germline V gene has CDR1 SQVTM and CDR2 ANQGSEA. The CDR3 runs 12 residues. The V gene lost 6 bases and the J gene lost 5 bases, with 12 bases spanning the gap. This CDR3 is CSVQGPGDTQYF. CDR3 coding DNA: TGCAGCGTACAGGGTCCGGGAGATACGCAGTATTTT.

This clonotype came up many times. The rearrangement links TRBV5-1 to TRBJ2-7; no clear D. The ends were cut back, 0 bases at V and 3 bases at J, with 7 bases in the middle. This CDR3 contains 13 residues. The germline V gene has CDR1 SGHRS and CDR2 YFSETQ. In DNA, the CDR3 is TGCGCCAGCAGCTTGGATGCGGTCTACGAGCAGTACTTC. Its protein is CASSLDAVYEQYF.

To note about this clonotype: It may be a read error: a sequence one base away is much more abundant. The chain couples TRBV12-3 or TRBV12-4 to TRBJ2-1; D is perhaps TRBD1 or TRBD2 (5 bases each). The CDR3 totals 14 residues. Written as DNA, the CDR3 is TGTGCCGGCAGCATGAGGGGCAGGTACAATGAGCAGTTCTTC. Amino acids: CAGSMRGRYNEQFF.

This chain links TRBV3-1 with TRBJ1-2; D remains ambiguous. This CDR3 spans 14 amino acids. The germline V and J ends were trimmed by 2 bases and 3 bases, with 10 bases remaining between them. CDR1 and CDR2 (germline): LGHDT, YNNKEL (reference sequence). CDR3 DNA sequence: TGTGCCAGCAGCCAATCCCTCCGGGACTATGGCTACACCTTC. The encoded protein is CASSQSLRDYGYTF.

The table lists this clonotype with many counts. The rearrangement links TRBV12-3 or TRBV12-4 to TRBJ1-5; the D gene is possibly TRBD1 (5 bases). V was shortened by 3 bases and J by 1 base, with 7 bases between the two germline ends. The CDR3 covers 14 residues. The CDR3 loop reads CASSFQGSNQPQHF. The CDR3 DNA sequence: TGTGCCAGCAGTTTCCAGGGAAGCAATCAGCCCCAGCATTTT.

This chain links TRBV20-1 with TRBJ1-3; TRBD1 agrees at 9 bases. CDR1 is DFQATT, CDR2 SNEGSKA, per germline (reference sequence). The V and J ends lost 0 bases and 4 bases, in that order; junction bases with no gene match: 4. CDR3 size: 15 residues. The CDR3 DNA follows: TGCAGTGCTAGAGATGGACAGGGGTCGGGAAACACCATATATTTT. Encoded protein: CSARDGQGSGNTIYF.

Only one count was recorded for this clonotype. The chain is built from TRBV12-3 or TRBV12-4 and TRBJ2-1; 10 bases agree with TRBD2. The V segment lost 5 bases and the J segment 3 bases; nucleotides outside the gene matches: 4. This CDR3 is 15 amino acids long. For the CDR3, the DNA is TGTGCCAGCAGTCCACTAGCGGGGAACTACAATGAGCAGTTCTTC. It is translated as CASSPLAGNYNEQFF.

This chain connects TRBV20-1 to TRBJ2-4, with 10 bases lining up with TRBD1. Losses at the gene ends were 1 base for V and 1 base for J; bases not matched to a gene: 4. Germline V CDR1 and CDR2: DFQATT, SNEGSKA (reference sequence). This CDR3 comprises 16 residues. CDR3: CSARAPGQGAKNIQYF. CDR3 nucleotide sequence: TGCAGTGCTAGAGCCCCGGGACAGGGGGCCAAAAACATTCAGTACTTC.

This clonotype was observed many times. The chain links TRBV5-1 to TRBJ2-7, with D possibly being TRBD1 (5 bases). Germline lookup yields CDR1 SGHRS and CDR2 YFSETQ. Deletions cut 0 bases from V and 1 base from J, with 11 bases between. This CDR3 is 15 amino acids long. The CDR3 here is CASSLVQGFSYEQYF. The DNA of the CDR3 is TGCGCCAGCAGCTTGGTGCAGGGATTTTCCTACGAGCAGTACTTC.

This clonotype was recorded a few times. A single base separates this from a much larger clone, so it may be a read error. The chain combines TRBV29-1 with TRBJ2-5, with a weak D call TRBD1 (6 bases). Germline CDR1 reads SQVTM; CDR2 reads ANQGSEA. The CDR3 extends over 12 amino acids. The V and J ends lost 5 bases and 11 bases respectively, with 18 bases between them. The CDR3 nucleotides read TGCAGCGTTTTAGGACAGATAAATGAGCAGTACTTC. It encodes CSVLGQINEQYF.

The table lists this clonotype with a count of one. An end of the junction differs from the germline gene, which may be a read error. V is TRBV7-9 and J is TRBJ2-1; 9 bases align to TRBD2. Germline V gene data show CDR1 as SEHNR and CDR2 as FQNEAQ (reference sequence). CDR3 length: 15 amino acids. The CDR3 nucleotides read TGTTCCAGCCCCTCCATAGCGGGAGCGAACAATGAGCAGTTCTTC. Encoded protein: CSSPSIAGANNEQFF.

This clonotype was seen just once. V usage is TRBV4-1 and J usage is TRBJ1-2, with TRBD1 matching over 8 bases. This CDR3 spans 14 amino acids. Germline values: CDR1 MGHRA, CDR2 YSYEKL. The J segment lost 8 bases and the V segment lost 2 bases, leaving 7 bases of the junction unmatched. CDR3 loop: CASSQNPGGLGYTF. The CDR3 region has the DNA TGCGCCAGCAGCCAAAACCCAGGGGGCTTAGGCTACACCTTC.